These 10 T cell receptor beta chains share one sample of origin, sequenced in a study of blood T cell repertoires in COVID-19. Clones were read by immunoSEQ multiplex PCR, and TCRdb kept only the in-frame ones, dropping some. The sample has fewer than 250,000 clones; roughly 80% are singletons. Sequencing was carried out using peripheral blood. These receptors came from a man aged 55 to 70 with acute or convalescent COVID-19.

V is TRBV7-9 and J is TRBJ2-7; D perhaps matches TRBD2 (6 bases). Germline lookup yields CDR1 SEHNR and CDR2 FQNEAQ (reference sequence). Trimming shortened V by 5 bases and J by 3 bases, and 11 bases separated the two germline ends. The CDR3 contains 13 residues. CDR3 residues: CASSPPTSYEQYF. Written as DNA, the CDR3 is TGTGCCAGCAGCCCCCCGACTAGCTACGAGCAGTACTTC.

This chain joins TRBV5-6 and TRBJ1-3; tentatively, D is TRBD1 (5 bases). V lost 4 bases, J lost 0 bases, and 17 bases lay in between. Germline V gives CDR1 SGHDT, CDR2 YYEEEE. There are 17 residues in the CDR3. CDR3 nucleotide sequence: TGTGCCAGCAGCCCGGCCTCGACAGCGACCTCTGGAAACACCATATATTTT. Translation gives CASSPASTATSGNTIYF.

The rearrangement joins TRBV7-9 to TRBJ1-1, with 11 bases matching TRBD1. Trimming at V came to 3 bases and at J to 7 bases, leaving 4 bases not matched to a gene. The germline V gene encodes CDR1 SEHNR and CDR2 FQNEAQ (reference sequence). CDR3 length: 14 residues. The CDR3 nucleotides read TGTGCCAGCAGCTTTCCGGGACAGGGGGATGAAGCTTTCTTT. This translates into CASSFPGQGDEAFF.

The rearrangement joins TRBV16 to TRBJ1-5, with 8 nucleotides matching TRBD1. Germline assignment: CDR1 KGHSY and CDR2 FQNENV. Trimming at V came to 0 bases and at J to 4 bases, leaving 2 bases not matched to a gene. This CDR3 has 15 amino acids. The CDR3 reads CASSQSRTGNQPQHF. Written as DNA, the CDR3 is TGTGCCAGCAGCCAATCGCGGACAGGGAATCAGCCCCAGCATTTT.

J is TRBJ2-6 and V is TRBV6-5; tentatively, D is TRBD2 (6 bases). The CDR3 is 16 amino acids. The germline gives CDR1 MNHEY, CDR2 SVGAGI. V dropped 0 bases and J dropped 3 bases, with 9 bases sitting between them. CDR3 coding DNA: TGTGCCAGCAGTTACTCGCGGGGCGGTGGGGCCAACGTCCTGACTTTC. It yields the protein CASSYSRGGGANVLTF.

The chain couples TRBV4-3 to TRBJ1-1; D not resolved. The CDR3 contains 15 residues. Deletions cut 1 base from V and 3 bases from J, with 12 bases between. CDR1 and CDR2 (germline): LGHNA, YSLEER. The CDR3 nucleotides read TGCGCCAGCAGCCAAGGATTATTCCGAGACACTGAAGCTTTCTTT. It translates to CASSQGLFRDTEAFF.

The J gene is TRBJ2-4, the V gene TRBV7-2; D is undetermined. Trimming removed 1 base from V and 0 bases from J, with 7 bases in between. The CDR3 length is 15 residues. CDR1 is SGHTA and CDR2 is FQGNSA in the germline V gene. The CDR3: CASSLGGLAKNIQYF. The CDR3 bases are TGTGCCAGCAGCTTAGGTGGGCTAGCCAAAAACATTCAGTACTTC.

The rearrangement uses TRBV18 and TRBJ1-6; 8 bases are a match to TRBD1. Germline V gene sequence: CDR1 KGHSH, CDR2 LQKENI. CDR3 length equals 15 residues. The V segment lost 3 bases and the J segment 9 bases; nucleotides outside the gene matches: 7. CDR3 amino acids: CASSPGQGLGSPLHF. The CDR3, as DNA: TGTGCCAGCTCACCCGGACAGGGCCTCGGTTCACCCCTCCACTTT.

The chain uses TRBV20-1 and TRBJ2-5; D is perhaps TRBD2 (5 bases). The CDR3 is 14 amino acids. Germline CDR1 is DFQATT and CDR2 is SNEGSKA (reference sequence). With 3 bases removed from V and 4 bases from J, the gap between germline ends came to 15 bases. The CDR3 spells CSASRGLVGETQYF. The DNA for the CDR3 is TGCAGTGCTAGTAGAGGGCTAGTCGGAGAGACCCAGTACTTC.

V is TRBV27 and J is TRBJ2-1, with 11 nucleotides matching TRBD2. V gave up 4 bases and J gave up 5 bases; unmatched junction bases: 1. The germline V gene has CDR1 MNHEY and CDR2 SMNVEV (reference sequence). CDR3 length equals 14 residues. The DNA of the CDR3 is TGTGCCAGCAGTTCTAGCGGGGGGAACAATGAGCAGTTCTTC. The encoded protein is CASSSSGGNNEQFF.